This T cell receptor (beta chain) was sequenced during a study of siplizumab effects on memory and regulatory T cells. Trimming cost V 4 bases and J 5 bases; bases outside gene matches: 11. In germline, CDR1 is SGHTA, CDR2 FQGTGA. The CDR3 runs 17 residues. Sequencing was performed with immunoSEQ multiplex PCR; in TCRdb, only in-frame clones are kept and a portion is missing. In the table there are 62,000 or so clones, roughly 83% of which are singletons. The receptor comes from a human donor in good health. J is TRBJ2-1 and V is TRBV7-3, with TRBD1 identical over 10 bases. The sample taken for sequencing was memory CD4+ T cells sorted from blood. The CDR3 sequence: CASSSMGAGTGDNEQFF. DNA for the CDR3: TGTGCCAGCAGCTCAATGGGGGCCGGGACAGGGGACAATGAGCAGTTCTTC.